The 18 T cell receptor beta chains given below trace back to one sample, sequenced in a study of blood T cell repertoires in COVID-19. Libraries were prepared by immunoSEQ multiplex PCR; TCRdb keeps only in-frame clonotypes and omits some of them. Among 230,000 or so clones listed, 89% were seen once. Sequencing was performed on peripheral blood. The receptor source for this set is a woman aged 40-49 years who had recovered from COVID-19.

The J gene is TRBJ1-3, the V gene TRBV15; perhaps TRBD1 as D (5 bases). This CDR3 comprises 13 residues. The V gene's germline CDR1 is LNHNV and CDR2 YYDKDF (reference sequence). The V gene lost 8 bases and the J gene lost 4 bases, with 12 bases spanning the gap. The CDR3 loop is CATARGAGNTIYF. As DNA, the CDR3 is TGTGCCACCGCAAGGGGTGCCGGAAACACCATATATTTT. Variable domain in full (rest from reference TRBV15 and TRBJ1-3): DAMVIQNPRYQVTQFGKPVTLSCSQTLNHNVMYWYQQKSSQAPKLLFHYYDKDFNNEADTPDNFQSRRPNTSFCFLDIRSPGLGDTAMYLCATARGAGNTIYFGEGSWLTVV.

The chain joins TRBV6-4 to TRBJ2-1; D possibly corresponds to TRBD2 (6 bases). The CDR3 runs 16 residues. Looked up from germline, CDR1 is MRHNA and CDR2 is SNTAGT. V lost 0 bases to trimming and J lost 6 bases, with 15 bases between them. The DNA of the CDR3 is TGTGCCAGCAGTGACTCCTGGCGGGGACCCCCCAATGAGCAGTTCTTC. Amino acids: CASSDSWRGPPNEQFF.

The chain recombines TRBV4-3 with TRBJ1-1; D not certain. CDR1 and CDR2 (germline): LGHNA, YSLEER. The V gene lost 5 bases and the J gene lost 8 bases, with 15 bases spanning the gap. The length of the CDR3 is 13 residues. CDR3 nucleotides: TGCGCCAGCAGCAAAGCACGGGGAAGCGAAGCTTTCTTT. Residues: CASSKARGSEAFF.

The chain uses TRBV6-2 or TRBV6-3 and TRBJ2-7; D perhaps matches TRBD1 (5 bases). CDR3 length: 14 amino acids. Germline CDR1 reads MNHEY; CDR2 reads SVGEGT. Trimming took 2 bases from V and 1 from J, leaving 9 bases between them. CDR3: CASSYLDSSYEQYV. CDR3 DNA sequence: TGTGCCAGCAGTTACCTCGACAGTTCCTACGAGCAGTACGTC.

J is TRBJ1-6 and V is TRBV27, with TRBD1 identical over 8 bases. V shed 0 bases, J shed 6 bases, and the junction held 7 bases outside the gene matches. The CDR3 has 17 residues. In germline, CDR1 is MNHEY, CDR2 SMNVEV (reference sequence). The CDR3 coding sequence is TGTGCCAGCAGTTTATCGGCGGGGACAGGAATTAATTCACCCCTCCACTTT. Its translation: CASSLSAGTGINSPLHF.

The CDR3 DNA sequence: TGTGCCAGTAGTCCGAGCAATGAGCAGTTCTTC. Its translation is CASSPSNEQFF. The chain joins TRBV19 to TRBJ2-1; D is undetermined. V was shortened by 5 bases and J by 6 bases, with 5 bases between the two germline ends. Germline V CDR1 and CDR2: LNHDA, SQIVND (reference sequence). CDR3 size: 11 residues.

This sequence joins TRBV27 and TRBJ1-1; TRBD1 aligns across 9 bases. In germline, CDR1 is MNHEY, CDR2 SMNVEV (reference sequence). Trimming at V came to 3 bases and at J to 8 bases, leaving 7 bases not matched to a gene. This CDR3 comprises 14 residues. The CDR3 sequence is CASSFTGGFREAFF. CDR3 in DNA: TGTGCCAGCAGTTTCACAGGGGGCTTTAGGGAAGCTTTCTTT.

This sequence joins TRBV6-4 and TRBJ1-6; no firm D call. V dropped 0 bases and J dropped 6 bases, with 6 bases sitting between them. This CDR3 spans 14 amino acids. Per germline, CDR1 MRHNA and CDR2 SNTAGT. The CDR3 loop is CASSDSSLNSPLHF. For the CDR3, the DNA is TGTGCCAGCAGTGACTCGTCCCTTAATTCACCCCTCCACTTT.

V usage is TRBV6-6 and J usage is TRBJ1-1; D is uncertain. V lost 2 bases to trimming and J lost 1 base, with 5 bases between them. Germline V CDR1 and CDR2: MNHNY, SVGAGI (reference sequence). This CDR3 has 13 residues. The CDR3 protein is CASSYEANTEAFF. CDR3 nucleotides: TGTGCCAGCAGTTACGAGGCGAACACTGAAGCTTTCTTT.

This chain uses TRBV5-1 with TRBJ2-7; D unclear. V was shortened by 7 bases and J by 0 bases, with 14 bases between the two germline ends. The germline V gene encodes CDR1 SGHRS and CDR2 YFSETQ. The CDR3 extends over 14 amino acids. The DNA of the CDR3 is TGCGCCAGCTCAACCCCGGGTGGCTCCTACGAGCAGTACTTC. It translates to CASSTPGGSYEQYF. Full variable domain (missing parts from reference TRBV5-1 and TRBJ2-7): KAGVTQTPRYLIKTRGQQVTLSCSPISGHRSVSWYQQTPGQGLQFLFEYFSETQRNKGNFPGRFSGRQFSNSRSEMNVSTLELGDSALYLCASSTPGGSYEQYFGPGTRLTVT.

This chain uses TRBV5-1 with TRBJ2-1; the match to TRBD1 covers 11 bases. Germline trimming cut 2 bases from V and 6 bases from J; bases unmatched to any gene: 4. Germline CDR1 and CDR2: SGHRS and YFSETQ. CDR3 length: 15 residues. CDR3 in amino acids: CASSFGQGAVNEQFF. CDR3 bases: TGCGCCAGCAGCTTTGGACAGGGGGCAGTCAATGAGCAGTTCTTC.

The gene calls are TRBV13 and TRBJ2-3; 10 bases align to TRBD2. V trimming: 6 bases; J trimming: 5 bases; junction bases outside the gene matches: 11. The CDR3 sequence is 16 residues long. CDR1 and CDR2 from the germline V gene are PRHDT and FYEKMQ (reference sequence). CDR3 sequence (DNA): TGTGCCAGCAGTCCAAGGCTAGCGGGAGTAGTAGATACGCAGTATTTT. Amino acids: CASSPRLAGVVDTQYF.

The chain employs TRBV11-3 and TRBJ1-1; TRBD1 matches 7 bases. Germline loops: CDR1 SGHNT, CDR2 YENEEA. The ends lost 8 bases at V and 1 base at J; junction bases unmatched: 4. This CDR3 contains 13 residues. The CDR3 nucleotides are TGTGCCAGCGTAGGACAGGCGAACACTGAAGCTTTCTTT. Translation gives CASVGQANTEAFF.

The chain combines TRBV29-1 with TRBJ1-4; a possible D gene is TRBD1 (5 bases). The V end was cut by 6 bases, the J end by 3 bases, with 14 bases between. The CDR3 has 14 amino acids. Germline CDR1 SQVTM, CDR2 ANQGSEA. The CDR3 region is CSVRVGVSNEKLFF. CDR3 DNA: TGCAGCGTCCGCGTAGGGGTTTCTAATGAAAAACTGTTTTTT.

This chain uses TRBV6-1 with TRBJ2-3; 10 bases align to TRBD2. Germline CDR1 reads MNHNS; CDR2 reads SASEGT. The junction had 3 bases not matched to a gene; V was cut back by 4 bases and J by 2 bases. The CDR3 sequence is 15 residues long. The CDR3 sequence is CASSGTSGYTDTQYF. DNA of the CDR3: TGTGCCAGCAGTGGGACTAGCGGATACACAGATACGCAGTATTTT.

V and J are TRBV19 and TRBJ2-1; 14 nucleotides line up with TRBD2. J was trimmed by 4 bases and V by 4 bases; bases with no gene match: 15. This CDR3 is 20 amino acids long. CDR1 LNHDA and CDR2 SQIVND come from the germline V gene (reference sequence). This CDR3 is CASSTEPGLAGEVGYNEQFF. CDR3 sequence (DNA): TGTGCCAGTAGTACCGAACCGGGACTAGCGGGGGAAGTAGGATACAATGAGCAGTTCTTC.

This chain joins TRBV5-6 and TRBJ2-5; TRBD2 is a possible D gene (7 bases). CDR3 length: 15 amino acids. Germline V gene lookup returns CDR1 SGHDT and CDR2 YYEEEE. The ends were cut back, 6 bases at V and 5 bases at J, with 20 bases in the middle. The CDR3 is CASTQRRGARETQYF. CDR3 nucleotide sequence: TGTGCCAGCACCCAACGACGGGGGGCGAGGGAGACCCAGTACTTC.

The V call is TRBV7-6, the J call TRBJ2-3, with 8 bases lining up with TRBD2. Germline values: CDR1 SGHVS, CDR2 FNYEAQ. The length of the CDR3 is 17 residues. V shed 0 bases, J shed 0 bases, and the junction held 5 bases outside the gene matches. The CDR3 nucleotides read TGTGCCAGCAGCTTAGCCGTGGCTAGCGGGAGCACAGATACGCAGTATTTT. This encodes CASSLAVASGSTDTQYF.